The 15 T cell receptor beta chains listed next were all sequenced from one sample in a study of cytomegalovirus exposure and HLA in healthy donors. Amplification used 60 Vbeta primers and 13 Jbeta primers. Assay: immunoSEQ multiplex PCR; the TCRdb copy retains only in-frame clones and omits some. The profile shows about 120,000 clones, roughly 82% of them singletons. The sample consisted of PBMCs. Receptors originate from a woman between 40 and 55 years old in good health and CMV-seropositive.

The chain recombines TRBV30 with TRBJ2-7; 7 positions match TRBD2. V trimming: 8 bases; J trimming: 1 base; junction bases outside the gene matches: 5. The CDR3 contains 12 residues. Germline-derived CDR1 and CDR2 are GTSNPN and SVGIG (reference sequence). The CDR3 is CAHGSGSYEQYF. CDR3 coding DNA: TGTGCCCATGGTAGCGGGTCCTACGAGCAGTACTTC.

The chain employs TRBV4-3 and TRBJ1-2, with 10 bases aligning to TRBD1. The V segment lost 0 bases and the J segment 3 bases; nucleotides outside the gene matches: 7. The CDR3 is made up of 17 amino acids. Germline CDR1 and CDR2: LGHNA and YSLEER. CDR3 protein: CASSQDVRTGGDYGYTF. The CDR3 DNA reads TGCGCCAGCAGCCAAGATGTACGGACAGGGGGTGACTATGGCTACACCTTC.

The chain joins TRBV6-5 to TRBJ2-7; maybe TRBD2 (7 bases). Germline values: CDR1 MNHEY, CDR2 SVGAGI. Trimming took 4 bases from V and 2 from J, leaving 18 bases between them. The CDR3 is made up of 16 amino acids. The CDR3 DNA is TGTGCCAGCAGTTCCGCGGGGGCGGGGTTACCCTACGAGCAGTACTTC. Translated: CASSSAGAGLPYEQYF.

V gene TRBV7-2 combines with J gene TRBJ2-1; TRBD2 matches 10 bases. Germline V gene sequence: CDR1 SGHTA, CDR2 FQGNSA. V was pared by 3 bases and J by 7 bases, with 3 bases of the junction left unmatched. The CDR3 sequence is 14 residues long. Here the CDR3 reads CASSLGLAMNEQFF. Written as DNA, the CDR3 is TGTGCCAGCAGCTTGGGACTAGCGATGAATGAGCAGTTCTTC.

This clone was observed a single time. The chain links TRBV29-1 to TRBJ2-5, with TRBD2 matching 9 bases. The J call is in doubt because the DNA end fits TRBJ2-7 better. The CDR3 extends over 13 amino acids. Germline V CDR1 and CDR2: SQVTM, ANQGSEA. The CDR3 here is CSVGNSGSYEQYF. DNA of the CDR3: TGCAGCGTTGGCAATAGCGGGAGCTACGAGCAGTACTTC.

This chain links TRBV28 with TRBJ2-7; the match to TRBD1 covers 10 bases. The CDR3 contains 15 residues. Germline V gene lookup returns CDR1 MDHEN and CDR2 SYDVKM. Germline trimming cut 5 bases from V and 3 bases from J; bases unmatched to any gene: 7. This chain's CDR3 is CASSPGGQGYYEQYF. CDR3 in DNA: TGTGCCAGCAGTCCGGGGGGACAGGGGTACTACGAGCAGTACTTC. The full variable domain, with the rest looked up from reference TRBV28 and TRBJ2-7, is DVKVTQSSRYLVKRTGEKVFLECVQDMDHENMFWYRQDPGLGLRLIYFSYDVKMKEKGDIPEGYSVSREKKERFSLILESASTNQTSMYLCASSPGGQGYYEQYFGPGTRLTVT.

CDR3 nucleotides: TGTGCCAGCAATACTGGGACAGCCAACTCCTACGAGCAGTACTTC. It codes for CASNTGTANSYEQYF. V and J are TRBV6-1 and TRBJ2-7, with TRBD1 matching over 7 bases. Germline lookup yields CDR1 MNHNS and CDR2 SASEGT. The CDR3 is made up of 15 amino acids. V lost 7 bases, J lost 0 bases, and 9 bases stayed unmatched.

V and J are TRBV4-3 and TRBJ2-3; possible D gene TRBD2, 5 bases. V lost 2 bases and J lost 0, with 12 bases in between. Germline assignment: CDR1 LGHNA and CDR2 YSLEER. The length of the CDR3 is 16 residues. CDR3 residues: CASSQLGDSSTDTQYF. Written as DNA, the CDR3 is TGCGCCAGCAGCCAACTGGGAGATAGTAGCACAGATACGCAGTATTTT.

CDR3 sequence reads: CASSLGLATTYEQYF. As DNA, the CDR3 is TGTGCCAGCAGCTTGGGACTAGCGACTACCTACGAGCAGTACTTC. The rearrangement uses TRBV5-4 and TRBJ2-7, with 8 bases lining up with TRBD2. CDR1 is SGHNT and CDR2 is YYREEE in the germline V gene (reference sequence). The CDR3 covers 15 residues. V gave up 0 bases and J gave up 2 bases; unmatched junction bases: 4.

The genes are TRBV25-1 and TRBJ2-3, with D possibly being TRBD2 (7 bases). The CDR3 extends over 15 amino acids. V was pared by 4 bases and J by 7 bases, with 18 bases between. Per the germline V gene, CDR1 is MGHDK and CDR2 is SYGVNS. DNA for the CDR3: TGTGCCAGCAGTGCCAGGGGACTAACGGGAAATACGCAGTATTTT. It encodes CASSARGLTGNTQYF.

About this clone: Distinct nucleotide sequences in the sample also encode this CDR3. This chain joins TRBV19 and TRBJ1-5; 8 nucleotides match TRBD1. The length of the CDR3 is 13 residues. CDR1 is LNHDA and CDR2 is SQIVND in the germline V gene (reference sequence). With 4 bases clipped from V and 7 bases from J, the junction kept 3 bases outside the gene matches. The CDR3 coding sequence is TGTGCCAGTAGTAGACAGGGGAACCAGCCCCAGCATTTT. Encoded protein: CASSRQGNQPQHF.

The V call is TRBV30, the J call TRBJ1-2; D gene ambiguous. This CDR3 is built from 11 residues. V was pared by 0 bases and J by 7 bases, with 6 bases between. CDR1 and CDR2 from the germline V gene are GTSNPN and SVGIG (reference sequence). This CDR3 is CAWSVPGGYTF. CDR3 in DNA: TGTGCCTGGAGTGTGCCCGGTGGCTACACCTTC.

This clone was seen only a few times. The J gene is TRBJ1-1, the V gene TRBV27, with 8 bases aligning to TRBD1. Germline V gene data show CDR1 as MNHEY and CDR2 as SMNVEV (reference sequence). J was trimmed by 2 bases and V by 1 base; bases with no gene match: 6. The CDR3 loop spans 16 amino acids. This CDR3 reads CASSLFRDRGNTEAFF. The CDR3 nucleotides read TGTGCCAGCAGTTTATTTCGAGACAGGGGAAACACTGAAGCTTTCTTT.

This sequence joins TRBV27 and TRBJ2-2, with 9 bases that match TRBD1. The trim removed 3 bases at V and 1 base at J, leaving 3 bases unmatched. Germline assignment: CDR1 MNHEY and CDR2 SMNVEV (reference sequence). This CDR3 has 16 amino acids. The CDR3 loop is CASSFWGQGNTGELFF. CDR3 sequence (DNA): TGTGCCAGCAGTTTTTGGGGACAGGGGAACACCGGGGAGCTGTTTTTT.

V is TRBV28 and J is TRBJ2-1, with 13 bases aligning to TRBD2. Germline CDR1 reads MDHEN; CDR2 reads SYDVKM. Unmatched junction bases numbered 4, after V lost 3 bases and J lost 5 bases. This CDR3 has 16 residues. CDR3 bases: TGTGCCAGCAGTTTCCGTACTAGCGGGAGGGACAATGAGCAGTTCTTC. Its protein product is CASSFRTSGRDNEQFF.